This TCR beta chain stems from a study of blood T cell repertoires in COVID-19. Study overall: Both acute and convalescent COVID-19 samples were obtained from the United States, Italy and Spain. The cDNA or gDNA used as material had been derived from T cells, B-cell-depleted T cells, or PBMCs.

A single count supports this clone. How the authors handled the data: Scientists estimated how many nucleated cells there were by amplifying reference gene primers. Sequencing used immunoSEQ multiplex PCR; TCRdb keeps in-frame clones, though not all of them. That table supplies the V and J calls and clone size; D and trimming were determined from the DNA. The sample yields more than 100,000 clones, approximately 80% seen once. The sequenced sample was peripheral blood. The sequence was collected from a woman aged 55-70 years with active or convalescent COVID-19.

For the CDR3, the DNA is TGTGCCAGCAGCTTGGTAGCACAATCGAACACCGGGGAGCTGTTTTTT. This encodes CASSLVAQSNTGELFF. The V gene is TRBV5-4, the J gene TRBJ2-2; D is unresolved. Trimming took 0 bases from V and 0 from J, leaving 9 bases between them. The germline gives CDR1 SGHNT, CDR2 YYREEE (reference sequence). The CDR3 is made up of 16 amino acids.